A single sample gave rise to the 20 T cell receptor beta chains below, sequenced in a study of blood T cells in healthy people across ages. The use of a sample-barcoded 5' primer and a J-beta primer mix characterized a second PCR of roughly 6 to 12 cycles. Each CDR3 protein gets one entry after TCRdb re-called the 5' RACE reads with MiXCR. The sample records over 1,500,000 distinct CDR3 sequences, around half being singletons. Sequencing was done on a sample of blood. These TCRs come from a woman in her thirties or forties in good health.

The rearrangement uses TRBV6-5 and TRBJ1-5; no reliable D call. The CDR3 is 15 residues long. Per germline, CDR1 MNHEY and CDR2 SVGAGI. The V and J ends lost 5 bases and 3 bases respectively, with 14 bases between them. CDR3 DNA sequence: TGTGCCAGCAGTCGCAGAGTAATTTACAATCAGCCCCAGCATTTT. Residues: CASSRRVIYNQPQHF.

This clonotype has at least ten counts. CDR3 residues: CSAMGQGKNIQYF. In DNA, the CDR3 is TGCAGCGCTATGGGACAGGGGAAAAACATTCAGTACTTC. The gene calls are TRBV29-1 and TRBJ2-4; TRBD1 matches 10 bases. Germline V gives CDR1 SQVTM, CDR2 ANQGSEA. This CDR3 is built from 13 residues. V lost 7 bases and J lost 4; bases outside the gene matches: 4.

This chain links TRBV4-1 with TRBJ2-5; D possibly corresponds to TRBD1 (6 bases). The ends were cut back, 4 bases at V and 2 bases at J, with 17 bases in the middle. In germline, CDR1 is MGHRA, CDR2 YSYEKL. This CDR3 spans 16 amino acids. The CDR3 DNA sequence: TGCGCCAGCAGCCGAAAATTCTACAGGGTTCAAGAGACCCAGTACTTC. Translation: CASSRKFYRVQETQYF.

This sequence joins TRBV20-1 and TRBJ2-6; unclear D gene. This CDR3 comprises 13 residues. V shed 4 bases and J shed 5 bases, with 9 bases lying between them. Germline CDR1 and CDR2: DFQATT and SNEGSKA (reference sequence). The chain's CDR3 is CSANPKRANVLTF. In DNA, the CDR3 is TGCAGTGCTAATCCCAAGAGGGCCAACGTCCTGACTTTC.

V is TRBV10-3 and J is TRBJ1-2, with TRBD1 matching over 8 bases. CDR1 ENHRY and CDR2 SYGVKD come from the germline V gene. The J segment lost 4 bases and the V segment lost 4 bases, leaving 14 bases of the junction unmatched. This CDR3 contains 17 residues. Here the CDR3 DNA reads TGTGCCATCAGTGGCGAACAGGGGGGCCACCCCTCCTATGGCTACACCTTC. Its translation is CAISGEQGGHPSYGYTF.

The chain is built from TRBV20-1 and TRBJ2-7; a possible D gene is TRBD2 (8 bases). Germline V gene data show CDR1 as DFQATT and CDR2 as SNEGSKA (reference sequence). The ends were cut back, 4 bases at V and 12 bases at J, with 25 bases in the middle. The CDR3 loop spans 14 amino acids. CDR3 protein: CSATPGGQGETLYF. DNA for the CDR3: TGCAGTGCTACTCCGGGGGGGCAGGGGGAGACCCTGTACTTC.

The chain joins TRBV10-3 to TRBJ2-5; 8 bases map to TRBD1. Germline loops: CDR1 ENHRY, CDR2 SYGVKD. The CDR3 loop spans 15 amino acids. V gave up 3 bases and J gave up 5 bases; unmatched junction bases: 8. Here the CDR3 DNA reads TGTGCCATCAGTGATGGACAGGGAGAGCCCGAGACCCAGTACTTC. Translating it yields CAISDGQGEPETQYF.

This clonotype was picked up a small number of times. The CDR3 is CASIGRSSYEQYF. The CDR3 nucleotides are TGTGCCAGCATAGGCAGGAGCTCCTACGAGCAGTACTTC. V and J are TRBV2 and TRBJ2-7; no clear D gene. CDR3 length: 13 amino acids. The V gene's germline CDR1 is SNHLY and CDR2 FYNNEI. V lost 7 bases and J 0 bases, leaving 10 bases between the germline ends.

The chain employs TRBV18 and TRBJ2-1; 9 bases are shared with TRBD1. The CDR3 is made up of 17 amino acids. From germline, CDR1 is KGHSH and CDR2 LQKENI. V lost 1 base to trimming and J lost 7 bases; unmatched junction nucleotides: 11. DNA for the CDR3: TGTGCCAGCTCACCACTAGCAGGGACAGGGAGGAAAAATGAGCAGTTCTTC. It codes for CASSPLAGTGRKNEQFF.

CDR3 nucleotide sequence: TGTGCCAGCAGTACACCTGGGAAGCTCTATGGCTACACCTTC. It encodes CASSTPGKLYGYTF. V gene TRBV28 combines with J gene TRBJ1-2; D uncertain. Trimming took 5 bases from V and 4 from J, leaving 14 bases between them. Germline values: CDR1 MDHEN, CDR2 SYDVKM. This CDR3 comprises 14 residues.

This clonotype showed up just a few times. The gene calls are TRBV7-2 and TRBJ1-4, with D tentatively TRBD1 (6 bases). This CDR3 comprises 17 residues. V lost 0 bases and J lost 3, with 14 bases in between. Per germline, CDR1 SGHTA and CDR2 FQGNSA. The CDR3: CASSLAWGARANEKLFF. In DNA, the CDR3 is TGTGCCAGCAGCTTAGCATGGGGGGCGCGTGCTAATGAAAAACTGTTTTTT. Variable domain in full (rest from reference TRBV7-2 and TRBJ1-4): GAGVSQSPSNKVTEKGKDVELRCDPISGHTALYWYRQSLGQGLEFLIYFQGNSAPDKSGLPSDRFSAERTGGSVSTLTIQRTQQEDSAVYLCASSLAWGARANEKLFFGSGTQLSVL.

This CDR3 reads CASSLRRDLMGTQYF. As DNA, the CDR3 is TGCGCCAGCAGCCTTCGTAGGGACTTGATGGGGACCCAGTACTTC. V and J are TRBV4-3 and TRBJ2-5; D possibly corresponds to TRBD2 (6 bases). V gave up 4 bases and J gave up 7 bases, with 19 bases separating them. This CDR3 has 15 amino acids. The germline gives CDR1 LGHNA, CDR2 YSLEER.

The CDR3 reads CASSYSKKLLVYEQFF. The CDR3 region has the DNA TGTGCCAGCAGTTACTCGAAAAAGCTTTTGGTCTATGAGCAGTTCTTC. The chain employs TRBV6-2 or TRBV6-3 and TRBJ2-1; D not certain. Germline V lookup: CDR1 MNHEY, CDR2 SVGEGT. The V and J ends lost 0 bases and 8 bases respectively, with 17 bases between them. This CDR3 spans 16 amino acids.

The rearrangement joins TRBV20-1 to TRBJ2-3; the D gene could be TRBD1 or TRBD2 (6 bases each). Trimming shortened V by 3 bases and J by 2 bases, and 27 bases separated the two germline ends. Germline V lookup: CDR1 DFQATT, CDR2 SNEGSKA (reference sequence). The CDR3 loop spans 19 amino acids. In nucleotides, the CDR3 is TGCAGTGCTAGGCCCGACCTGAGGGGGGCAGCCATTGACACAGATACGCAGTATTTT. Its translation: CSARPDLRGAAIDTDTQYF.

The J gene is TRBJ2-7, the V gene TRBV5-1; possible D gene TRBD1, 5 bases. The germline V gene has CDR1 SGHRS and CDR2 YFSETQ. CDR3 size: 14 residues. V lost 2 bases and J 5 bases, leaving 14 bases between the germline ends. CDR3 sequence: CASSFGQGFNEQYF. The CDR3 DNA sequence: TGCGCCAGCAGCTTTGGGCAGGGCTTCAACGAGCAGTACTTC.

The V call is TRBV4-1, the J call TRBJ2-5, with 9 positions matching TRBD1. V lost 1 base, J lost 5 bases, and 5 bases stayed unmatched. The CDR3 consists of 15 residues. Germline lookup yields CDR1 MGHRA and CDR2 YSYEKL. DNA for the CDR3: TGCGCCAGCAGCCAAGTAGGGACAGGGTTGGAGACCCAGTACTTC. Protein sequence: CASSQVGTGLETQYF.

The V gene is TRBV5-1, the J gene TRBJ2-1, with D hard to call. This CDR3 contains 14 residues. The germline gives CDR1 SGHRS, CDR2 YFSETQ. The germline V and J ends were trimmed by 2 bases and 2 bases, with 8 bases remaining between them. CDR3 DNA sequence: TGCGCCAGCAGCTTCCTCGAAGCCTACAATGAGCAGTTCTTC. This sequence encodes CASSFLEAYNEQFF. Supplemented by reference TRBV5-1 and TRBJ2-1, the full variable domain reads KAGVTQTPRYLIKTRGQQVTLSCSPISGHRSVSWYQQTPGQGLQFLFEYFSETQRNKGNFPGRFSGRQFSNSRSEMNVSTLELGDSALYLCASSFLEAYNEQFFGPGTRLTVL.

The rearrangement links TRBV12-3 or TRBV12-4 to TRBJ1-5, with D maybe TRBD1 (5 bases). V lost 5 bases to trimming and J lost 9 bases, with 14 bases between them. The CDR3 extends over 13 amino acids. CDR3 nucleotides: TGTGCCAGCAGTGTGAAAGGGACCGCGCCCCAGCATTTT. Its protein product is CASSVKGTAPQHF.

A note on this clonotype: A much larger clone is a single base away; this may be a read error. V usage is TRBV7-2 and J usage is TRBJ2-7; 7 nucleotides agree with TRBD1. Germline V CDR1 and CDR2: SGHTA, FQGNSA. The CDR3 loop spans 15 amino acids. This CDR3 is CASSLAGQNTYGQYF. The CDR3 nucleotides read TGTGCCAGCAGCTTAGCGGGACAGAATACCTACGGGCAGTACTTC.

This chain connects TRBV27 to TRBJ2-7; perhaps TRBD2 as D (7 bases). Trimming took off 6 bases at V and 6 bases at J, with 24 bases between the two ends. There are 16 residues in the CDR3. Germline V gene data show CDR1 as MNHEY and CDR2 as SMNVEV (reference sequence). The CDR3 sequence is CASSPGEGGILSEQYF. As DNA, the CDR3 is TGTGCCAGCAGCCCAGGGGAGGGTGGTATCTTAAGCGAGCAGTACTTC.